These 20 T cell receptor beta chains originate from one sample sequenced in a study of blood T cell repertoires in COVID-19. Generated by immunoSEQ multiplex PCR, the TCRdb table keeps only in-frame clones and is missing some. The top ten clones hold more than 0.55% of a sample with over 200,000 clones, roughly 90% of them seen once. The sequenced sample consisted of peripheral blood. These receptors were collected from a human donor in a cohort sampled during active COVID-19.

V gene TRBV6-5 combines with J gene TRBJ2-5; 8 bases map to TRBD1. The V segment lost 5 bases and the J segment 3 bases; nucleotides outside the gene matches: 8. Germline V gives CDR1 MNHEY, CDR2 SVGAGI. The CDR3 is 15 amino acids. CDR3 residues: CASSRATGAKETQYF. For the CDR3, the DNA is TGTGCCAGCAGTCGTGCGACAGGGGCCAAAGAGACCCAGTACTTC.

The J gene is TRBJ1-1, the V gene TRBV5-5; TRBD1 aligns across 9 bases. The CDR3 runs to 13 residues. V gave up 4 bases and J gave up 5 bases; unmatched junction bases: 3. Germline CDR1 is SGHKS and CDR2 is YYEKEE (reference sequence). The CDR3 DNA follows: TGTGCCAGCAGCGCGGACAGGGGAACTGAAGCTTTCTTT. Translation gives CASSADRGTEAFF. Using reference TRBV5-5 and TRBJ1-1 for the parts outside the CDR3, the full variable domain is DAGVTQSPTHLIKTRGQQVTLRCSPISGHKSVSWYQQVLGQGPQFIFQYYEKEERGRGNFPDRFSARQFPNYSSELNVNALLLGDSALYLCASSADRGTEAFFGQGTRLTVV.

This chain uses TRBV20-1 with TRBJ1-5, with a weak D call TRBD1 (5 bases). Germline V gene data show CDR1 as DFQATT and CDR2 as SNEGSKA (reference sequence). This CDR3 region has 11 residues. Trimming stripped 6 bases from V and 5 bases from J, with 8 bases between. CDR3 protein: CSAVRDQPQHF. In nucleotides, the CDR3 is TGCAGTGCCGTCAGGGATCAGCCCCAGCATTTT.

The chain uses TRBV3-1 (or the pseudogene TRBV3-2) and TRBJ2-1; 8 positions agree with TRBD1. J was trimmed by 12 bases and V by 0 bases; bases with no gene match: 4. The CDR3 extends over 13 amino acids. Germline CDR1 is LGHDT and CDR2 is YNNKEL (reference sequence). The CDR3 nucleotides read TGTGCCAGCAGCCAAGAAACAGGGGGTGCGCAGTTCTTC. This sequence encodes CASSQETGGAQFF.

The chain joins TRBV11-2 to TRBJ2-7, with a possible D match to TRBD1 (7 bases). CDR3 length: 15 amino acids. From germline, CDR1 is SGHAT and CDR2 FQNNGV. V lost 5 bases, J lost 2 bases, and 16 bases lay in between. CDR3 DNA sequence: TGTGCCAGCAGCCCAGTCGGAGGGGGCACCTACGAGCAGTACTTC. Residues: CASSPVGGGTYEQYF.

The chain carries TRBV7-2 and TRBJ2-3; the match to TRBD2 covers 10 bases. The CDR3 loop spans 19 amino acids. The germline V gene encodes CDR1 SGHTA and CDR2 FQGNSA. V shed 4 bases, J shed 7 bases, and the junction held 20 bases outside the gene matches. The CDR3 here is CASSSPTSGPVIERNTQYF. CDR3 nucleotides: TGTGCCAGCAGCTCGCCGACTAGCGGGCCGGTAATTGAGAGGAATACGCAGTATTTT.

The chain recombines TRBV20-1 with TRBJ2-1; 15 bases align to TRBD2. Germline values: CDR1 DFQATT, CDR2 SNEGSKA (reference sequence). The CDR3 consists of 18 residues. The V and J ends lost 3 bases and 1 base, in that order; junction bases with no gene match: 7. CDR3 in amino acids: CSASGGGLAGGSYNEQFF. The DNA of the CDR3 is TGCAGTGCTAGTGGGGGTGGACTAGCGGGAGGGTCCTACAATGAGCAGTTCTTC.

The chain uses TRBV13 and TRBJ2-1; perhaps TRBD2 as D (6 bases). This CDR3 is 18 amino acids long. CDR1 is PRHDT, CDR2 FYEKMQ, per germline (reference sequence). Deletions cut 8 bases from V and 0 bases from J, with 23 bases between. The CDR3 protein is CASLLGRSGLSSYNEQFF. The CDR3 nucleotides are TGTGCCAGCCTGCTTGGGCGGAGCGGGTTAAGCTCCTACAATGAGCAGTTCTTC.

This sequence joins TRBV11-3 and TRBJ2-1, with D hard to call. The CDR3 runs to 14 residues. Trimming took 2 bases from V and 7 from J, leaving 12 bases between them. The germline V gene has CDR1 SGHNT and CDR2 YENEEA. Here the CDR3 DNA reads TGTGCCAGCAGCTTAATGGGCGAATGGAATGAGCAGTTCTTC. This sequence encodes CASSLMGEWNEQFF.

DNA for the CDR3: TGTGCCAGCAGCATACGGACAGGGGGCGCGAATGAAGCTTTCTTT. Translated, it gives CASSIRTGGANEAFF. The rearrangement links TRBV7-2 to TRBJ1-1; TRBD1 matches 11 bases. J gave up 7 bases and V 5 bases, and 9 bases lay outside the gene matches. Germline CDR1 SGHTA, CDR2 FQGNSA. The CDR3 has 15 residues.

The chain carries TRBV18 and TRBJ1-4; 11 bases line up with TRBD1. Germline loops: CDR1 KGHSH, CDR2 LQKENI. The CDR3 runs to 16 residues. After removal of 4 bases from V and 7 bases from J, the junction contained 8 bases not matched to a gene. For the CDR3, the DNA is TGTGCCAGCTCACAATTTCCGGGACAGGGGGGTGAAAAACTGTTTTTT. Protein product: CASSQFPGQGGEKLFF. The full variable domain, in which reference TRBV18 and TRBJ1-4 provide the parts outside the CDR3, is NAGVMQNPRHLVRRRGQEARLRCSPMKGHSHVYWYRQLPEEGLKFMVYLQKENIIDESGMPKERFSAEFPKEGPSILRIQQVVRGDSAAYFCASSQFPGQGGEKLFFGSGTQLSVL.

V and J are TRBV19 and TRBJ2-7; 7 bases line up with TRBD1. The CDR3 extends over 22 amino acids. The ends lost 4 bases at V and 0 bases at J; junction bases unmatched: 27. Per the germline V gene, CDR1 is LNHDA and CDR2 is SQIVND (reference sequence). The CDR3 nucleotides read TGTGCCAGTAGTACTCCTGCCGCTCCCCGGGACAGCCACTACCTAAGCTCCTACGAGCAGTACTTC. It specifies CASSTPAAPRDSHYLSSYEQYF.

The chain employs TRBV7-2 and TRBJ2-7; possible D gene TRBD2, 5 bases. V was cut by 5 bases and J by 3 bases, with 20 bases left in between. CDR1 is SGHTA, CDR2 FQGNSA, per germline. CDR3 length: 16 residues. CDR3 in DNA: TGTGCCAGCAGCGGCTCTCCAGCGGTCGCTGGCTACGAGCAGTACTTC. Its translation is CASSGSPAVAGYEQYF.

The chain combines TRBV5-1 with TRBJ1-1; no reliable D call. In germline, CDR1 is SGHRS, CDR2 YFSETQ. The V gene lost 0 bases and the J gene lost 1 base, with 7 bases spanning the gap. CDR3 size: 14 residues. The CDR3: CASSLDPGNTEAFF. The CDR3 region has the DNA TGCGCCAGCAGCTTGGATCCGGGGAACACTGAAGCTTTCTTT.

This clone was picked up one time. The chain recombines TRBV5-5 with TRBJ2-7; D not resolved. The V and J ends lost 4 bases and 4 bases respectively, with 9 bases between them. CDR3 length: 12 residues. Germline assignment: CDR1 SGHKS and CDR2 YYEKEE (reference sequence). CDR3: CASSSSYYEQYF. DNA for the CDR3: TGTGCCAGCAGCAGCTCCTATTACGAGCAGTACTTC.

The chain joins TRBV19 to TRBJ2-7, with 15 bases fitting TRBD2. Germline CDR1 and CDR2: LNHDA and SQIVND (reference sequence). The CDR3 consists of 20 residues. V was pared by 5 bases and J by 4 bases, with 18 bases of the junction left unmatched. The CDR3 reads CASSPRTSGRAYVPNYEQYF. The CDR3 DNA reads TGTGCCAGTAGTCCCCGGACTAGCGGGAGGGCCTATGTCCCCAATTACGAGCAGTACTTC.

J is TRBJ2-7 and V is TRBV29-1; 11 bases match TRBD2. This CDR3 has 16 amino acids. V trimming: 7 bases; J trimming: 2 bases; junction bases outside the gene matches: 13. Germline assignment: CDR1 SQVTM and CDR2 ANQGSEA. Written as DNA, the CDR3 is TGCAGCGCTCAAACGCGAGGGACTAGCGGCCCCTACGAGCAGTACTTC. As protein: CSAQTRGTSGPYEQYF.

The V and J genes are TRBV7-2 and TRBJ2-5; D uncertain. V was clipped by 0 bases and J by 5 bases, with 7 bases between them. The CDR3 has 13 amino acids. The germline V gene encodes CDR1 SGHTA and CDR2 FQGNSA. The CDR3 nucleotides read TGTGCCAGCAGCTTAGCGGTCGGGGAGACCCAGTACTTC. It specifies CASSLAVGETQYF. The whole variable domain, remainder taken from reference TRBV7-2 and TRBJ2-5, is GAGVSQSPSNKVTEKGKDVELRCDPISGHTALYWYRQSLGQGLEFLIYFQGNSAPDKSGLPSDRFSAERTGGSVSTLTIQRTQQEDSAVYLCASSLAVGETQYFGPGTRLLVL.

The V gene is TRBV5-1, the J gene TRBJ2-6; possible D gene TRBD1, 7 bases. Germline V lookup: CDR1 SGHRS, CDR2 YFSETQ. The length of the CDR3 is 17 residues. Trimming took off 1 base at V and 2 bases at J, with 13 bases between the two ends. CDR3 bases: TGCGCCAGCAGCTTGCGACAGGGAGGTGCTGGGGCCAACGTCCTGACTTTC. Encoded protein: CASSLRQGGAGANVLTF.

The J gene is TRBJ1-2, the V gene TRBV10-2; a possible D gene is TRBD1 (5 bases). The CDR3 is 20 amino acids. Trimming stripped 10 bases from V and 0 bases from J, with 33 bases between. Germline V gene lookup returns CDR1 WSHSY and CDR2 SAAADI. The CDR3 nucleotides read TGCGCCACGGGCGGGGGACCAGGAGACAGAAAAATTATACCTAACTATGGCTACACCTTC. The encoded protein is CATGGGPGDRKIIPNYGYTF.